The rows below give T cell receptor beta chains drawn from one sample of a study of cytomegalovirus exposure and HLA in healthy donors. Profiling relied on immunoSEQ multiplex PCR, and the TCRdb table lists in-frame clones only, not all of them. The sample lists 150,000 to 170,000 clones, around 84% seen once, with 5.6% in the top ten. Material: PBMCs. All receptors come from a woman aged 40 to 49 in good health and CMV-seropositive. Both conserved end residues are part of each CDR3. Fields, in order: clone size, V gene, J gene, D gene, CDR3 protein, CDR3 DNA. D genes are given only for firm matches. Clone size is given for some rows only: seen once, a few or many times, or a class if the clone is expanded.

clone_size: -
v_call: TRBV7-3
j_call: TRBJ2-6
d_call: -
cdr3_aa: CASSLIGQGLSGANVLTF
cdr3_nt: TGTGCCAGCAGCTTAATTGGGCAGGGCCTCTCTGGGGCCAACGTCCTGACTTTC

clone_size: -
v_call: TRBV10-2
j_call: TRBJ2-7
d_call: TRBD2
cdr3_aa: CASSKLADSYEQYF
cdr3_nt: TGCGCCAGCAGTAAACTAGCGGACTCCTACGAGCAGTACTTC

clone_size: -
v_call: TRBV12-5
j_call: TRBJ1-1
d_call: -
cdr3_aa: CASGLSGGTSEAFF
cdr3_nt: TGTGCTAGTGGTTTGTCGGGGGGGACCTCTGAAGCTTTCTTT

clone_size: -
v_call: TRBV19
j_call: TRBJ1-1
d_call: -
cdr3_aa: CASRSRPMNTEAFF
cdr3_nt: TGTGCCAGTAGGAGCCGCCCCATGAACACTGAAGCTTTCTTT

clone_size: -
v_call: TRBV7-9
j_call: TRBJ2-1
d_call: TRBD2
cdr3_aa: CASSLASPSGRDDEQFF
cdr3_nt: TGTGCCAGCAGCTTAGCATCACCTAGCGGGAGGGATGATGAGCAGTTCTTC

clone_size: -
v_call: TRBV11-2
j_call: TRBJ2-1
d_call: TRBD2
cdr3_aa: CASSWYLTSERNEQFF
cdr3_nt: TGTGCCAGCAGCTGGTACCTGACTAGCGAGCGGAATGAGCAGTTCTTC

clone_size: -
v_call: TRBV28
j_call: TRBJ2-3
d_call: -
cdr3_aa: CASAGTLTDTQYF
cdr3_nt: TGTGCCAGCGCAGGGACTCTCACAGATACGCAGTATTTT

clone_size: -
v_call: TRBV7-2
j_call: TRBJ2-3
d_call: -
cdr3_aa: CASSLLARERTDTQYF
cdr3_nt: TGTGCCAGCAGCTTATTGGCGAGGGAGCGCACAGATACGCAGTATTTT

clone_size: -
v_call: TRBV7-3
j_call: TRBJ2-7
d_call: TRBD1
cdr3_aa: CASSDPTGANPKEQYF
cdr3_nt: TGTGCCAGCAGCGACCCCACAGGGGCAAACCCTAAGGAGCAGTACTTC

clone_size: -
v_call: TRBV7-9
j_call: TRBJ1-1
d_call: -
cdr3_aa: CASSLGDRGGAFF
cdr3_nt: TGTGCCAGCAGCTTAGGCGATAGGGGGGGAGCTTTCTTT

clone_size: -
v_call: TRBV7-8
j_call: TRBJ1-1
d_call: TRBD1
cdr3_aa: CASSFQGAGWDTEAFF
cdr3_nt: TGTGCCAGCAGCTTCCAGGGGGCGGGTTGGGACACTGAAGCTTTCTTT

clone_size: -
v_call: TRBV18
j_call: TRBJ1-1
d_call: TRBD1
cdr3_aa: CASSHGQGRTEAFF
cdr3_nt: TGTGCCAGCTCACATGGACAGGGGCGGACTGAAGCTTTCTTT

clone_size: few
v_call: TRBV27
j_call: TRBJ1-1
d_call: -
cdr3_aa: CASSFLGGASNTEAFF
cdr3_nt: TGTGCCAGCAGTTTCCTAGGTGGGGCATCGAACACTGAAGCTTTCTTT

clone_size: -
v_call: TRBV5-1
j_call: TRBJ2-1
d_call: TRBD2
cdr3_aa: CASSVPGLAVNNEQFF
cdr3_nt: TGCGCCAGCAGCGTACCGGGACTAGCGGTGAACAATGAGCAGTTCTTC

clone_size: -
v_call: TRBV7-9
j_call: TRBJ1-1
d_call: -
cdr3_aa: CASSLGRENTEAFF
cdr3_nt: TGTGCCAGCAGCTTAGGACGGGAGAACACTGAAGCTTTCTTT

clone_size: -
v_call: TRBV5-1
j_call: TRBJ2-1
d_call: -
cdr3_aa: CASKDEVRRKYNEQFF
cdr3_nt: TGCGCCAGCAAAGACGAAGTAAGGAGGAAGTACAATGAGCAGTTCTTC